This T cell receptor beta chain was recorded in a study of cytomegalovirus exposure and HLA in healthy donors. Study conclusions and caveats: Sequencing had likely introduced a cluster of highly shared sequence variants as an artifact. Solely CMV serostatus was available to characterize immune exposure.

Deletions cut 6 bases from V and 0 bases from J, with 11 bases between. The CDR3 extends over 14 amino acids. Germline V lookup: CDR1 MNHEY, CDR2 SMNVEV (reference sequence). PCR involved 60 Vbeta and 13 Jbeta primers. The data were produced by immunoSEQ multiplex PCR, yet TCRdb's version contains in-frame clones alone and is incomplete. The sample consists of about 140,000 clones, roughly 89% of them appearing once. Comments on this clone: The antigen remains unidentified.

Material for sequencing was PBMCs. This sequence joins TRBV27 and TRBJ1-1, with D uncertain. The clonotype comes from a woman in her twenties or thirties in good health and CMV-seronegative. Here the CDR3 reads CASSPTSMNTEAFF. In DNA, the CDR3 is TGTGCCAGCAGCCCGACATCGATGAACACTGAAGCTTTCTTT.